This T cell receptor (beta chain) stems from a study of T-cell memory formation after mild COVID-19. TCRdb itself ran the 5' RACE reads through MiXCR, one entry per CDR3 protein. This sample has more than 350,000 distinct CDR3 sequences; about 15% occur once, and the top ten carry roughly 21%. The germline V and J ends were trimmed by 3 bases and 5 bases, with 16 bases remaining between them. The CDR3 has 15 residues. Germline-derived CDR1 and CDR2 are SGHTA and FQGNSA. Sample: PBMCs or a T cell subset sorted from them (not recorded which). The chain carries TRBV7-2 and TRBJ2-5; D not certain. This TCR came from a man in his late teens or twenties who had mild COVID-19 (a few samples of this study predate the infection). Cell type and time point are not known. The CDR3: CASSFSSVGQETQYF. The CDR3 DNA reads as TGTGCCAGCAGCTTTTCATCGGTGGGCCAGGAGACCCAGTACTTC.